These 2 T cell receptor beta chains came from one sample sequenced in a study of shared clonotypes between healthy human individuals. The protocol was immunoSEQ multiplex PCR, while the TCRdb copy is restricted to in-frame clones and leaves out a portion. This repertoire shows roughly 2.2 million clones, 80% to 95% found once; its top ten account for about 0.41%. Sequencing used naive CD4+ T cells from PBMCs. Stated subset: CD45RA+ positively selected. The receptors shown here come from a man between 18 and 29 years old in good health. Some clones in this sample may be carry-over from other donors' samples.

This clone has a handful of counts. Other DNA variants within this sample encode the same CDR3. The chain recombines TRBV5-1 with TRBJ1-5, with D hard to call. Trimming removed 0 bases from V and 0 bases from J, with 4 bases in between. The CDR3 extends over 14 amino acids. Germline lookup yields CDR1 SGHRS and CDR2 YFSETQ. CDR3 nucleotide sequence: TGCGCCAGCAGCTTGGAGGGTAGCAATCAGCCCCAGCATTTT. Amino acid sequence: CASSLEGSNQPQHF. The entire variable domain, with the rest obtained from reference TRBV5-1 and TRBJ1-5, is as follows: KAGVTQTPRYLIKTRGQQVTLSCSPISGHRSVSWYQQTPGQGLQFLFEYFSETQRNKGNFPGRFSGRQFSNSRSEMNVSTLELGDSALYLCASSLEGSNQPQHFGDGTRLSIL.

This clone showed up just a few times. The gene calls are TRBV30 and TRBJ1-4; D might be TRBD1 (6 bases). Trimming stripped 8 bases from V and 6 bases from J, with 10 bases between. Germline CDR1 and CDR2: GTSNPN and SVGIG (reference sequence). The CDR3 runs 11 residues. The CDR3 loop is CAVQGYEKLFF. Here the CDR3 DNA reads TGTGCCGTACAGGGTTATGAAAAACTGTTTTTT.